These T cell receptor beta chains were read from a single sample in a study of identical twins. TCRdb itself ran the 5' RACE reads through MiXCR, one entry per CDR3 protein. The sample holds about 660,000 distinct CDR3 sequences; over 8.5% are singletons and the top ten take 0.75% to 1%. The same sample was also used in a study of yellow fever vaccine responses in identical twins.

The sequenced sample consisted of PBMCs. The receptors stem from a woman under 30 in good health. Both conserved end residues are part of each CDR3. A D gene is named only where the DNA matches it firmly. The size field is filled for only some rows; it gives once, few, many or a size class.

V	J	length	D	size	DNA	CDR3
TRBV11-2	TRBJ2-1	17	TRBD2	-	TGTGCCAGCAGCTTTCCGGTTTTGGGACTAGCCTTAAATGAGCAGTTCTTC	CASSFPVLGLALNEQFF
TRBV6-2/TRBV6-3	TRBJ1-1	18	-	few	TGTGCCAGCAGTTACCTTGGGACTTCATCGAAGAGAAACACTGAAGCTTTCTTT	CASSYLGTSSKRNTEAFF
TRBV12-3/TRBV12-4	TRBJ1-1	15	TRBD1	few	TGTGCCAGCAGTTCTGGACAGGGAAAAGCCACTGAAGCTTTCTTT	CASSSGQGKATEAFF
TRBV7-2	TRBJ1-5	14	TRBD1	many	TGTGCCAGCAGCTTAGACAGGGGGGATCAGCCCCAGCATTTT	CASSLDRGDQPQHF
TRBV19	TRBJ2-3	12	-	few	TGTGCCAGTAGTATCAATACCGATACGCAGTATTTT	CASSINTDTQYF
TRBV28	TRBJ2-3	14	-	many	TGTGCCAGCAGTTTAGAATCTTTCACAGATACGCAGTATTTT	CASSLESFTDTQYF
TRBV10-3	TRBJ2-2	16	-	few	TGTGCCACTTTACCGCACGGGACGGCGAACACCGGGGAGCTGTTTTTT	CATLPHGTANTGELFF
TRBV28	TRBJ2-1	16	-	few	TGTGCCAGCAGTCCTAAGCCGGGACTCCGGAACAATGAGCAGTTCTTC	CASSPKPGLRNNEQFF
TRBV5-8	TRBJ1-2	15	-	-	TGTGCCAGCAGCTTGGAAGAAGGGCTGTCTTGGGGCTACACCTTC	CASSLEEGLSWGYTF
TRBV12-3/TRBV12-4	TRBJ2-2	15	-	many	TGTGCCAGCAGTTTAGATCTTCCAAACACCGGGGAGCTGTTTTTT	CASSLDLPNTGELFF
TRBV7-9	TRBJ2-7	16	-	few	TGTGCCAGCAGCTTAGTACAAACAGGACCCTCCTACGAGCAGTACTTC	CASSLVQTGPSYEQYF
TRBV6-5	TRBJ2-3	17	-	-	TGTGCCAGCAGTTACGAGGGTGATAATCCTAGCACAGATACGCAGTATTTT	CASSYEGDNPSTDTQYF
TRBV10-3	TRBJ1-4	15	-	few	TGTGCCATCAGTGAGGCTCAGAGGTTAAATGAAAAACTGTTTTTT	CAISEAQRLNEKLFF
TRBV20-1	TRBJ2-1	15	-	-	TGCAGTGCTAGAGATCTCGGGCAGGGATACAATGAGCAGTTCTTC	CSARDLGQGYNEQFF
TRBV28	TRBJ1-1	10	-	-	TGTGCCAGTCAGGACACTGAAGCTTTCTTT	CASQDTEAFF
TRBV5-1	TRBJ2-7	14	TRBD1	few	TGCGCCAGCACCCCCGGGACAGAGGGCCACGAGCAGTACTTC	CASTPGTEGHEQYF
TRBV20-1	TRBJ2-3	19	TRBD2	few	TGCAGTGCTAGAGATATCCAGCGGGAAACAAATCCCCCCCGTCCTGTGCAGTATTTT	CSARDIQRETNPPRPVQYF
TRBV25-1	TRBJ2-1	18	TRBD2	-	TGTGCCAGCAGTAACCAAAGGGAGCCCGGGACTAGTAACAATGAGCAGTTCTTC	CASSNQREPGTSNNEQFF
TRBV19	TRBJ2-1	11	-	many	TGTGCCAGTAGTATAAAGGTTGAGCAGTTCTTC	CASSIKVEQFF
TRBV5-5	TRBJ2-1	15	-	few	TGTGCTGGCAGGAGGGGGGACTCCTCCTACAATGAGCAGTTCTTC	CAGRRGDSSYNEQFF
TRBV6-5	TRBJ1-2	15	TRBD1	-	TGTGCCAGCAGTTCCCCGGGACAGGGGGACTATGGCTACACCTTC	CASSSPGQGDYGYTF
TRBV10-3	TRBJ2-3	14	-	few	TGTGCCATCAGTGAAAGGAGTGGGCGGGATACGCAGTATTTT	CAISERSGRDTQYF
TRBV7-3	TRBJ1-1	14	-	-	TGTGCCAGCAGCAGAGGACAGCAGAACACTGAAGCTTTCTTT	CASSRGQQNTEAFF
TRBV20-1	TRBJ2-1	15	TRBD2	-	TGCAGTGCTAGAGATCCGTTTAGCGGGAGCAATGAGCAGTTCTTC	CSARDPFSGSNEQFF